The next 32 T cell receptor beta chains were all read from a single sample in a study of identical twins. TCRdb re-derived calls from the 5' RACE reads in MiXCR, one entry per CDR3 protein. Altogether some 900,000 distinct CDR3 sequences are present, roughly an eighth being singletons, with the ten largest covering about 1.6%. The data also belong to a second study, concerning yellow fever vaccine responses in identical twins.

The sample taken for sequencing was PBMCs. These receptors were collected from a woman aged 18-30 years in good health.

This sequence joins TRBV20-1 and TRBJ2-2; D is ambiguous. Looked up from germline, CDR1 is DFQATT and CDR2 is SNEGSKA (reference sequence). V was shortened by 1 base and J by 3 bases, with 12 bases between the two germline ends. The CDR3 sequence is 15 residues long. CDR3 nucleotide sequence: TGCAGTGCTAGAGCCGTGGTTTCCTACACCGGGGAGCTGTTTTTT. This codes for CSARAVVSYTGELFF.

V gene TRBV2 combines with J gene TRBJ2-5; D gene uncertain. The CDR3 is 14 residues long. Between the trimmed V and J ends, which lost 5 bases and 4 bases, there was a span of 14 bases. Per germline, CDR1 SNHLY and CDR2 FYNNEI. Here the CDR3 reads CASSIEKVSETQYF. CDR3 nucleotides: TGTGCCAGCAGTATCGAGAAGGTGTCAGAGACCCAGTACTTC.

The chain recombines TRBV13 with TRBJ2-3; TRBD2 matches 8 bases. The ends lost 6 bases at V and 2 bases at J; junction bases unmatched: 13. The CDR3 consists of 17 residues. Germline V lookup: CDR1 PRHDT, CDR2 FYEKMQ (reference sequence). The CDR3 bases are TGTGCCAGCAGATGGGAGGCGGGAGGCTCAGACACAGATACGCAGTATTTT. Translated, it gives CASRWEAGGSDTDTQYF.

This clonotype was seen repeatedly, ten times or more. This chain links TRBV7-2 with TRBJ2-1; tentatively, D is TRBD1 (6 bases). The CDR3 runs 16 residues. Per the germline V gene, CDR1 is SGHTA and CDR2 is FQGNSA. The germline V and J ends were trimmed by 0 bases and 0 bases, with 9 bases remaining between them. CDR3 nucleotide sequence: TGTGCCAGCAGCTTAGCGGGACACAGCTCCTACAATGAGCAGTTCTTC. Its translation: CASSLAGHSSYNEQFF.

This clonotype was counted many times. The rearrangement uses TRBV11-2 and TRBJ2-4; D possibly uses TRBD1 or TRBD2 (5 bases each). This CDR3 contains 14 residues. V lost 3 bases and J 5 bases, leaving 11 bases between the germline ends. Germline CDR1 reads SGHAT; CDR2 reads FQNNGV. The CDR3 bases are TGTGCCAGCAGCTTGCCGGGACCACAAAACATTCAGTACTTC. Its translation: CASSLPGPQNIQYF.

The V and J genes are TRBV6-1 and TRBJ1-3, with 12 bases aligning to TRBD1. This CDR3 spans 15 amino acids. Looked up from germline, CDR1 is MNHNS and CDR2 is SASEGT. The V gene end was trimmed by 6 bases and the J gene end by 11 bases; junction bases not matched to a gene: 11. CDR3 bases: TGTGCCAGCAGGGGCACGGGACAGGGGGCTAGCGCCATATATTTT. It encodes CASRGTGQGASAIYF.

This clonotype turned up a few times. The chain carries TRBV6-5 and TRBJ2-2, with a possible D match to TRBD2 (6 bases). This CDR3 spans 17 amino acids. Germline V gene lookup returns CDR1 MNHEY and CDR2 SVGAGI. Trimming removed 2 bases at V and 4 bases at J, with 17 bases between. In DNA, the CDR3 is TGTGCCAGCAGTTACACGGATGGGACTGTGCGCACCGGGGAGCTGTTTTTT. This encodes CASSYTDGTVRTGELFF.

Ten or more counts support this clonotype. CDR3 nucleotides: TGTGCCAGCAGTTTAATCTGGGGAGCGAATCAGCCCCAGCATTTT. This sequence encodes CASSLIWGANQPQHF. The V call is TRBV12-3 or TRBV12-4, the J call TRBJ1-5; the D is unclear. The CDR3 runs 15 residues. Deletions cut 2 bases from V and 4 bases from J, with 12 bases between.

A few counts support this clonotype. This chain joins TRBV12-3 or TRBV12-4 and TRBJ1-5, with D maybe TRBD1 (6 bases). The CDR3 runs 13 residues. The V and J ends lost 7 bases and 5 bases respectively, with 12 bases between them. CDR3 coding DNA: TGTGCCAGCACCCCATACAGGGATCAGCCCCAGCATTTT. Translating it yields CASTPYRDQPQHF.

This clonotype showed up many times. The chain uses TRBV12-3 or TRBV12-4 and TRBJ1-4, with TRBD1 matching 7 bases. This CDR3 has 16 residues. V shed 6 bases, J shed 7 bases, and the junction held 14 bases outside the gene matches. The CDR3 region is CASRLGTGEWSEKLFF. The CDR3 DNA reads TGTGCCAGCAGACTAGGCACAGGGGAATGGAGTGAAAAACTGTTTTTT.

There are a few counts of this clonotype. The chain combines TRBV10-3 with TRBJ2-1; D is perhaps TRBD2 (5 bases). The CDR3 has 16 residues. Germline lookup yields CDR1 ENHRY and CDR2 SYGVKD. The V end was cut by 4 bases, the J end by 6 bases, with 19 bases between. CDR3 nucleotides: TGTGCCATCAGTGTGGAGGCGCCAGACCCCCCCAATGAGCAGTTCTTC. Protein: CAISVEAPDPPNEQFF.

The rearrangement joins TRBV10-3 to TRBJ2-1; D is unclear. The CDR3 covers 14 residues. CDR1 ENHRY and CDR2 SYGVKD come from the germline V gene. Deletions cut 3 bases from V and 7 bases from J, with 13 bases between. This chain's CDR3 is CAISEDLRANEQFF. The CDR3 region has the DNA TGTGCCATCAGTGAAGATTTACGCGCAAATGAGCAGTTCTTC.

The J gene is TRBJ2-7, the V gene TRBV15, with 9 bases that match TRBD1. V shed 4 bases and J 2 bases; nucleotides not matched to a gene: 9. The CDR3 has 16 residues. Per germline, CDR1 LNHNV and CDR2 YYDKDF (reference sequence). The CDR3 sequence is CATSIPSGQGTYEQYF. The CDR3 region has the DNA TGTGCCACCAGCATCCCTTCGGGACAGGGCACCTACGAGCAGTACTTC.

This chain joins TRBV15 and TRBJ2-7; 8 positions match TRBD1. The CDR3 is 13 residues long. The junction had 6 bases not matched to a gene; V was cut back by 0 bases and J by 11 bases. Germline V gene lookup returns CDR1 LNHNV and CDR2 YYDKDF (reference sequence). CDR3 sequence: CATSRDRGLWEYV. The CDR3, as DNA: TGTGCCACCAGCAGAGACAGGGGGCTCTGGGAGTACGTC.

This clonotype was counted between two and nine times. V gene TRBV27 combines with J gene TRBJ2-1; 9 bases fit TRBD2. Losses at the gene ends were 2 bases for V and 7 bases for J; bases not matched to a gene: 9. The CDR3 runs to 16 residues. Germline V gives CDR1 MNHEY, CDR2 SMNVEV (reference sequence). The CDR3 region is CASSLDSRLAVNEQFF. The CDR3 nucleotides read TGTGCCAGCAGTTTAGATTCCCGACTAGCGGTTAATGAGCAGTTCTTC.

This clonotype was picked up many times. This chain joins TRBV3-1 and TRBJ2-3, with D hard to call. Germline V gene data show CDR1 as LGHDT and CDR2 as YNNKEL (reference sequence). Trimming cost V 2 bases and J 1 base, with 4 bases left between them. This CDR3 is 13 amino acids long. CDR3 DNA: TGTGCCAGCAGCCAAAGTGGCACAGATACGCAGTATTTT. Translating gives CASSQSGTDTQYF.

This clonotype was seen a few times. This chain links TRBV7-6 with TRBJ2-5; TRBD1 is a possible D gene (5 bases). Germline-derived CDR1 and CDR2 are SGHVS and FNYEAQ. Trimming stripped 0 bases from V and 5 bases from J, with 13 bases between. CDR3 size: 15 residues. The CDR3 nucleotides are TGTGCCAGCAGCTTAGCGTGGGGCTCCCACGAGACCCAGTACTTC. Translated, it gives CASSLAWGSHETQYF.

J is TRBJ2-3 and V is TRBV7-2; D might be TRBD1 or TRBD2, each matching 5 bases. The CDR3 contains 15 residues. Deletions cut 3 bases from V and 2 bases from J, with 12 bases between. The germline gives CDR1 SGHTA, CDR2 FQGNSA. CDR3: CASSFEGRNTDTQYF. The CDR3 region has the DNA TGTGCCAGCAGCTTTGAGGGACGGAACACAGATACGCAGTATTTT.

There are a few counts of this clonotype. The V and J genes are TRBV27 and TRBJ2-1; 7 nucleotides match TRBD2. Germline V CDR1 and CDR2: MNHEY, SMNVEV (reference sequence). The CDR3 is 11 residues long. J was trimmed by 13 bases and V by 6 bases; bases with no gene match: 6. This CDR3 is CASSLRGDQFF. The DNA of the CDR3 is TGTGCCAGCAGCCTCCGGGGGGATCAGTTCTTC.

In nucleotides, the CDR3 is TGTGCCAGCAGCCCCGGGACTAGCGGGATGGGGGATACGCAGTATTTT. This encodes CASSPGTSGMGDTQYF. The chain is built from TRBV7-6 and TRBJ2-3; 13 nucleotides agree with TRBD2. The germline gives CDR1 SGHVS, CDR2 FNYEAQ. The CDR3 runs to 16 residues. The junction had 8 bases not matched to a gene; V was cut back by 5 bases and J by 6 bases.

The CDR3 sequence: CASSRDSTPNTEAFF. The CDR3 DNA sequence: TGTGCCAGCTCACGCGACAGCACGCCGAACACTGAAGCTTTCTTT. V gene TRBV18 combines with J gene TRBJ1-1, with a tentative D call TRBD1 (5 bases). This CDR3 is built from 15 residues. Germline lookup yields CDR1 KGHSH and CDR2 LQKENI. Trimming stripped 4 bases from V and 1 base from J, with 13 bases between.

This clonotype has only a few counts. The DNA of the CDR3 is TGTGCCAGCAGTTTGCCGGGAGGCAGTAGAAATGAGCAGTTCTTC. Translation: CASSLPGGSRNEQFF. The J gene is TRBJ2-1, the V gene TRBV27; 7 bases match TRBD2. Germline V lookup: CDR1 MNHEY, CDR2 SMNVEV (reference sequence). Losses at the gene ends were 3 bases for V and 7 bases for J; bases not matched to a gene: 9. The CDR3 is 15 residues long.

In this sample, this clonotype turned up many times. The V and J genes are TRBV12-3 or TRBV12-4 and TRBJ2-7; D is unresolved. This CDR3 is 12 amino acids long. Trimming took 2 bases from V and 4 from J, leaving 6 bases between them. The CDR3 loop is CASSLRLYEQYF. Written as DNA, the CDR3 is TGTGCCAGCAGTTTAAGGCTTTACGAGCAGTACTTC.

This clonotype was seen a few times. The chain has TRBV9 and TRBJ2-1; possibly TRBD2 for D (6 bases). Looked up from germline, CDR1 is SGDLS and CDR2 is YYNGEE. V was trimmed by 0 bases and J by 8 bases, leaving 21 bases between them. The CDR3 extends over 17 amino acids. The CDR3 sequence is CASSVDSAGVVWDEQFF. Here the CDR3 DNA reads TGTGCCAGCAGCGTAGATTCAGCGGGCGTCGTTTGGGATGAGCAGTTCTTC.

This clonotype was found many times. The chain has TRBV29-1 and TRBJ2-7; 8 positions agree with TRBD2. Germline CDR1 SQVTM, CDR2 ANQGSEA. V gave up 4 bases and J gave up 3 bases; unmatched junction bases: 5. The CDR3 consists of 13 residues. The CDR3 loop reads CSVVSGENYEQYF. CDR3 DNA: TGCAGCGTTGTTAGCGGGGAAAACTACGAGCAGTACTTC.

In this sample, this clonotype turned up a few times. CDR3 DNA: TGTGCCACCAGCAGAGTGCGCGGCGCAGATACGCAGTATTTT. Protein product: CATSRVRGADTQYF. V usage is TRBV15 and J usage is TRBJ2-3; D unresolved. This CDR3 is built from 14 residues. Germline V gene data show CDR1 as LNHNV and CDR2 as YYDKDF (reference sequence). V was cut by 1 base and J by 4 bases, with 9 bases left in between.

In this sample, this clonotype turned up a few times. V and J are TRBV11-2 and TRBJ2-2, with 8 positions matching TRBD1. This CDR3 has 17 amino acids. V shed 3 bases, J shed 8 bases, and the junction held 14 bases outside the gene matches. Germline values: CDR1 SGHAT, CDR2 FQNNGV. CDR3 nucleotide sequence: TGTGCCAGCAGCTTCCAGGGGGCGCTTAACCTAGGAGGGGAGCTGTTTTTT. Amino acids: CASSFQGALNLGGELFF.

V is TRBV15 and J is TRBJ1-1; D may be TRBD1 (5 bases). Per the germline V gene, CDR1 is LNHNV and CDR2 is YYDKDF (reference sequence). CDR3 size: 19 residues. V lost 1 base and J 4 bases, leaving 25 bases between the germline ends. Here the CDR3 reads CATSRGRWGTAVDATEAFF. The CDR3 bases are TGTGCCACCAGCAGAGGACGGTGGGGCACGGCAGTGGATGCCACTGAAGCTTTCTTT.

The chain is built from TRBV12-3 or TRBV12-4 and TRBJ2-7; 9 bases match TRBD2. The CDR3 length is 14 residues. V trimming: 7 bases; J trimming: 5 bases; junction bases outside the gene matches: 9. The CDR3 protein is CASTSGLALHEQYF. CDR3 nucleotide sequence: TGTGCCAGCACGTCGGGACTAGCCCTTCACGAGCAGTACTTC.

The rearrangement joins TRBV3-1 to TRBJ2-7; no clear D. CDR3 length: 15 residues. Germline-derived CDR1 and CDR2 are LGHDT and YNNKEL (reference sequence). V lost 4 bases and J 2 bases, leaving 15 bases between the germline ends. For the CDR3, the DNA is TGTGCCAGCAGCCTAAATGGACCCAAGACCTACGAGCAGTACTTC. Protein product: CASSLNGPKTYEQYF.

This clonotype has a handful of counts. The J gene is TRBJ2-2, the V gene TRBV12-3 or TRBV12-4, with 11 bases lining up with TRBD1. This CDR3 has 15 residues. With 6 bases clipped from V and 8 bases from J, the junction kept 8 bases outside the gene matches. CDR3 region: CASSPGTGGSGELFF. The CDR3, as DNA: TGTGCCAGCAGCCCCGGGACAGGGGGATCGGGGGAGCTGTTTTTT.

This clonotype was recorded a few times. The V gene is TRBV7-3, the J gene TRBJ2-1; D remains unclear. Germline loops: CDR1 SGHTA, CDR2 FQGTGA. V was clipped by 2 bases and J by 7 bases, with 12 bases between them. This CDR3 has 14 residues. CDR3 region: CASSLSRDGNEQFF. The CDR3 bases are TGTGCCAGCAGCTTATCGAGAGATGGGAATGAGCAGTTCTTC.